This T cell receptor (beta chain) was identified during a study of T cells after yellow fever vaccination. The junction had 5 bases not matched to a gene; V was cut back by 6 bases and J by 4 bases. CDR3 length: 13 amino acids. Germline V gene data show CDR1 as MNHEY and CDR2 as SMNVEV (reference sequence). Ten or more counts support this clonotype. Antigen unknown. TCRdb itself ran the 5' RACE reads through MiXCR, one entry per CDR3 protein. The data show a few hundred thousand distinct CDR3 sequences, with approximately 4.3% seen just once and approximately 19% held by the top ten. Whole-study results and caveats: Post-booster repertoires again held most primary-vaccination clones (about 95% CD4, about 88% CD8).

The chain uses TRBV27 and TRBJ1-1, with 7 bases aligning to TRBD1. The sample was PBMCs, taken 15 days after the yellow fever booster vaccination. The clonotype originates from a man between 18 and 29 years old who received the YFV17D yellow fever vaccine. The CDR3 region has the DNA TGTGCCAGCAGGAAACAGGGGTCCACTGAAGCTTTCTTT. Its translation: CASRKQGSTEAFF.